Below, 25 T cell receptor beta chains from the same sample are listed, as sequenced in a study of T cell responses to AZD1222 COVID-19 vaccine. Some clones are missing from TCRdb's copy, which holds only in-frame ones; the method was immunoSEQ multiplex PCR. The table lists 90,000 to 110,000 clones, roughly nine tenths of them singletons, with 5.2% in the top ten. The sample consisted of peripheral blood, taken on day 0 of AZD1222 vaccination. The source is an adult in good health.

V usage is TRBV28 and J usage is TRBJ1-6, with 8 bases matching TRBD1. This CDR3 comprises 16 residues. Germline CDR1 is MDHEN and CDR2 is SYDVKM. V lost 6 bases to trimming and J lost 7 bases; unmatched junction nucleotides: 11. The CDR3 DNA reads TGTGCCAGCAGCATAGGACAGGGCCTCATAAATTCACCCCTCCACTTT. Encoded protein: CASSIGQGLINSPLHF.

The V gene is TRBV4-3, the J gene TRBJ2-3; tentatively, D is TRBD1 or TRBD2 (5 bases each). This CDR3 spans 15 amino acids. CDR1 LGHNA and CDR2 YSLEER come from the germline V gene. Trimming cost V 11 bases and J 3 bases, with 21 bases left between them. CDR3 loop: CAGAEGRERTDTQYF. As DNA, the CDR3 is TGCGCCGGTGCCGAGGGCAGGGAGCGGACAGATACGCAGTATTTT.

This chain links TRBV9 with TRBJ1-2; D remains ambiguous. V was pared by 0 bases and J by 6 bases, with 18 bases between. CDR3 length: 16 amino acids. CDR1 and CDR2 from the germline V gene are SGDLS and YYNGEE. The CDR3 loop reads CASSVGRVGPINGYTF. For the CDR3, the DNA is TGTGCCAGCAGCGTAGGTCGGGTGGGCCCTATTAATGGCTACACCTTC.

The chain joins TRBV24-1 to TRBJ2-1; 9 nucleotides match TRBD2. The V gene's germline CDR1 is KGHDR and CDR2 SFDVKD. V shed 0 bases and J 0 bases; nucleotides not matched to a gene: 5. CDR3 size: 18 residues. DNA for the CDR3: TGTGCCACCAGTGATTTGCAAGGCGGGGGGGCCTCCTACAATGAGCAGTTCTTC. Its translation: CATSDLQGGGASYNEQFF.

The chain couples TRBV14 to TRBJ2-1, with D maybe TRBD1 (6 bases). V was clipped by 0 bases and J by 1 base, with 10 bases between them. The CDR3 consists of 16 residues. The germline CDR1 and CDR2 sequences are SGHDN and FVKESK. This chain's CDR3 is CASSQDGRGSYNEQFF. CDR3 nucleotides: TGTGCCAGCAGCCAAGACGGCAGGGGATCCTACAATGAGCAGTTCTTC.

V is TRBV4-2 and J is TRBJ1-4; 10 bases line up with TRBD1. V lost 5 bases to trimming and J lost 8 bases; unmatched junction nucleotides: 11. CDR1 LGHNA and CDR2 YNFKEQ come from the germline V gene. This CDR3 comprises 16 residues. The CDR3 protein is CASSKNSGTGVEKLFF. DNA of the CDR3: TGTGCCAGCAGCAAGAACTCCGGGACAGGGGTCGAAAAACTGTTTTTT.

The genes are TRBV14 and TRBJ1-5, with D possibly being TRBD1 (5 bases). The CDR3 sequence is 17 residues long. Deletions cut 3 bases from V and 0 bases from J, with 15 bases between. CDR1 SGHDN and CDR2 FVKESK come from the germline V gene. The CDR3 DNA sequence: TGTGCCAGCAGCCAGTATCGGGACTCCTATAGCAATCAGCCCCAGCATTTT. Its protein product is CASSQYRDSYSNQPQHF.

This clone was seen once. This chain uses TRBV5-1 with TRBJ1-3, with D uncertain. CDR3 size: 15 residues. Germline lookup yields CDR1 SGHRS and CDR2 YFSETQ. Trimming took off 3 bases at V and 3 bases at J, with 13 bases between the two ends. CDR3 DNA: TGCGCCAGCAGCTCACCCGAGGAGGATGGAAACACCATATATTTT. Encoded protein: CASSSPEEDGNTIYF. The full variable domain, in which reference TRBV5-1 and TRBJ1-3 provide the parts outside the CDR3, is KAGVTQTPRYLIKTRGQQVTLSCSPISGHRSVSWYQQTPGQGLQFLFEYFSETQRNKGNFPGRFSGRQFSNSRSEMNVSTLELGDSALYLCASSSPEEDGNTIYFGEGSWLTVV.

This chain uses TRBV3-1 (or the pseudogene TRBV3-2) with TRBJ1-1, with 9 bases fitting TRBD1. Trimming took 0 bases from V and 4 from J; bases not matched to a gene: 15. The V gene's germline CDR1 is LGHDT and CDR2 YNNKEL (reference sequence). The CDR3 has 19 amino acids. The CDR3 sequence is CASSQDLILTGGEGTEAFF. The CDR3 DNA reads TGTGCCAGCAGCCAAGATTTAATCCTAACAGGGGGCGAGGGCACTGAAGCTTTCTTT.

The chain recombines TRBV27 with TRBJ1-4; D ambiguous. Trimming left V 6 bases short and J 4 bases short, with 12 bases between. This CDR3 is 14 amino acids long. From germline, CDR1 is MNHEY and CDR2 SMNVEV (reference sequence). The CDR3 reads CASSPVPVNEKLFF. DNA of the CDR3: TGTGCCAGCAGCCCGGTACCGGTTAATGAAAAACTGTTTTTT.

The gene calls are TRBV5-1 and TRBJ1-4; D gene unclear. The CDR3 covers 14 residues. Trimming stripped 5 bases from V and 2 bases from J, with 10 bases between. CDR1 is SGHRS, CDR2 YFSETQ, per germline. CDR3 sequence reads: CASSPTPTNEKLFF. The CDR3 nucleotides read TGCGCCAGCAGTCCGACACCTACTAATGAAAAACTGTTTTTT.

The genes are TRBV6-5 and TRBJ2-2, with D maybe TRBD1 (5 bases). Germline-derived CDR1 and CDR2 are MNHEY and SVGAGI. The CDR3 is 13 amino acids. Trimming removed 6 bases from V and 2 bases from J, with 7 bases in between. The CDR3 spells CASSQGNTGELFF. CDR3 DNA: TGTGCCAGCAGCCAGGGAAACACCGGGGAGCTGTTTTTT.

This chain links TRBV5-1 with TRBJ1-4; perhaps TRBD1 as D (5 bases). Germline lookup yields CDR1 SGHRS and CDR2 YFSETQ. CDR3 length: 14 amino acids. V gave up 5 bases and J gave up 3 bases, with 11 bases separating them. Here the CDR3 DNA reads TGCGCCAGCAGGCGGGGGGGTCCTAATGAAAAACTGTTTTTT. It translates to CASRRGGPNEKLFF.

The chain carries TRBV19 and TRBJ2-7; 12 bases line up with TRBD2. J was trimmed by 10 bases and V by 8 bases; bases with no gene match: 3. The CDR3 consists of 11 residues. Germline CDR1 and CDR2: LNHDA and SQIVND (reference sequence). CDR3 nucleotides: TGTGCCAGTGGACTAGCGGGACCCCAGTACTTC. It specifies CASGLAGPQYF.

V gene TRBV25-1 combines with J gene TRBJ1-2; D gene unclear. The length of the CDR3 is 13 residues. From germline, CDR1 is MGHDK and CDR2 SYGVNS. Trimming removed 6 bases at V and 5 bases at J, with 13 bases between. The CDR3 reads CASSGGKGYGYTF. The CDR3 DNA follows: TGTGCCAGCAGCGGAGGTAAAGGTTATGGCTACACCTTC.

This chain uses TRBV30 with TRBJ2-7; TRBD1 is a possible D gene (5 bases). This CDR3 region has 12 residues. Trimming shortened V by 3 bases and J by 1 base, and 7 bases separated the two germline ends. Germline CDR1 reads GTSNPN; CDR2 reads SVGIG (reference sequence). CDR3 in DNA: TGTGCCTGGAGCAGGGATTCCTACGAGCAGTACTTC. Translated: CAWSRDSYEQYF.

The V and J genes are TRBV11-2 and TRBJ2-1; D not certain. Germline V gene lookup returns CDR1 SGHAT and CDR2 FQNNGV. Trimming took off 1 base at V and 7 bases at J, with 8 bases between the two ends. The CDR3 runs to 13 residues. CDR3 DNA sequence: TGTGCCAGCAGCTTAGGGGAAGTTAATGAGCAGTTCTTC. It yields the protein CASSLGEVNEQFF.

This sequence joins TRBV7-3 and TRBJ1-6, with no clear D. Per germline, CDR1 SGHTA and CDR2 FQGTGA. The V and J ends lost 0 bases and 13 bases respectively, with 10 bases between them. The CDR3 sequence is 13 residues long. The CDR3 DNA sequence: TGTGCCAGCAGCTTAACGAACCTGGGGCCCCTCCACTTT. It codes for CASSLTNLGPLHF. Full variable domain (remainder filled in from reference TRBV7-3 and TRBJ1-6): GAGVSQTPSNKVTEKGKYVELRCDPISGHTALYWYRQSLGQGPEFLIYFQGTGAADDSGLPNDRFFAVRPEGSVSTLKIQRTERGDSAVYLCASSLTNLGPLHFGNGTRLTVT.

V gene TRBV6-1 combines with J gene TRBJ2-7; the D call may be TRBD1 or TRBD2 (5 bases each). The germline CDR1 and CDR2 sequences are MNHNS and SASEGT. This CDR3 is built from 15 residues. V lost 1 base to trimming and J lost 4 bases, with 14 bases between them. In nucleotides, the CDR3 is TGTGCCAGCAGTGAAGGAGGGACGGCGCCTTACGAGCAGTACTTC. Protein: CASSEGGTAPYEQYF.

V usage is TRBV6-5 and J usage is TRBJ2-7, with TRBD2 matching over 7 bases. CDR1 is MNHEY, CDR2 SVGAGI, per germline. The CDR3 runs 14 residues. V gave up 8 bases and J gave up 0 bases; unmatched junction bases: 7. The DNA of the CDR3 is TGTGCCAGCGGACGAGCGGGGCGCTCCTACGAGCAGTACTTC. Encoded protein: CASGRAGRSYEQYF.

Written as DNA, the CDR3 is TGTGCCAGCAGTTTAGGGGAGGCTGGGGCCAACGTCCTGACTTTC. It codes for CASSLGEAGANVLTF. The chain joins TRBV28 to TRBJ2-6, with D perhaps matching TRBD2 (6 bases). CDR1 and CDR2 (germline): MDHEN, SYDVKM. The CDR3 covers 15 residues. The V end was cut by 2 bases, the J end by 2 bases, with 7 bases between.

This chain connects TRBV28 to TRBJ2-1, with 7 bases identical to TRBD2. J gave up 5 bases and V 3 bases, and 7 bases lay outside the gene matches. Germline assignment: CDR1 MDHEN and CDR2 SYDVKM. This CDR3 contains 15 residues. The CDR3 DNA sequence: TGTGCCAGCAGTTTGGGGGGGGTGAGGGACAATGAGCAGTTCTTC. It yields the protein CASSLGGVRDNEQFF.

The V call is TRBV3-1 (or the pseudogene TRBV3-2), the J call TRBJ1-1, with 7 bases matching TRBD1. CDR3 size: 14 residues. Germline V gene sequence: CDR1 LGHDT, CDR2 YNNKEL (reference sequence). After removal of 1 base from V and 6 bases from J, the junction contained 5 bases not matched to a gene. CDR3 sequence (DNA): TGTGCCAGCAGCCAAGGCGACAGGGAAGCTGAAGCTTTCTTT. Residues: CASSQGDREAEAFF.

The CDR3 protein is CASSSNRNTEAFF. The CDR3 region has the DNA TGTGCCAGCAGTTCCAACAGGAACACTGAAGCTTTCTTT. This chain connects TRBV6-5 to TRBJ1-1; D ambiguous. CDR1 is MNHEY and CDR2 is SVGAGI in the germline V gene. There are 13 residues in the CDR3. V lost 4 bases and J 1 base, leaving 7 bases between the germline ends.

This clone was seen only a few times. This chain joins TRBV19 and TRBJ2-2; no definite D call. The CDR3 covers 15 residues. Trimming took off 5 bases at V and 7 bases at J, with 17 bases between the two ends. Germline lookup yields CDR1 LNHDA and CDR2 SQIVND (reference sequence). In DNA, the CDR3 is TGTGCCAGTAGTCAGAAGGAAGAAACCGTCGGGGAGCTGTTTTTT. It encodes CASSQKEETVGELFF.